Each of the 5 T cell receptor beta chains below was sequenced from the same sample in a study of cytomegalovirus exposure and HLA in healthy donors. PCR was performed using 60 Vbeta and 13 Jbeta primers. Repertoires were generated with immunoSEQ multiplex PCR, while TCRdb's copy carries only in-frame clones and drops some. The data contain 100,000 to 120,000 clones, roughly 78% of them singletons. The sequenced sample was PBMCs. The receptors originated from a woman in her twenties or thirties in good health and CMV-seronegative.

This clone appeared a single time. The chain recombines TRBV6-5 with TRBJ1-1; maybe TRBD1 (6 bases). Trimming removed 5 bases from V and 3 bases from J, with 16 bases in between. The CDR3 has 15 residues. The germline V gene encodes CDR1 MNHEY and CDR2 SVGAGI. The CDR3 bases are TGTGCCAGCAGTCAACTACAGGGATTGGACACTGAAGCTTTCTTT. Translated: CASSQLQGLDTEAFF.

The count of this clone is one. The chain is built from TRBV5-4 and TRBJ1-6; maybe TRBD1 (6 bases). V dropped 4 bases and J dropped 7 bases, with 15 bases sitting between them. CDR1 and CDR2 from the germline V gene are SGHNT and YYREEE (reference sequence). CDR3 length: 15 amino acids. CDR3 amino acids: CASSQDRAKNSPLHF. For the CDR3, the DNA is TGTGCCAGCAGCCAGGACAGAGCTAAGAATTCACCCCTCCACTTT.

The J gene is TRBJ1-2, the V gene TRBV4-3, with TRBD1 matching over 8 bases. In germline, CDR1 is LGHNA, CDR2 YSLEER. This CDR3 comprises 16 residues. J gave up 4 bases and V 2 bases, and 9 bases lay outside the gene matches. Written as DNA, the CDR3 is TGCGCCAGCAGCCAATTCAGTCAGGGGGCGTCCTATGGCTACACCTTC. Translated, it gives CASSQFSQGASYGYTF.

The chain employs TRBV5-5 and TRBJ2-7; D is perhaps TRBD2 (6 bases). The CDR3 spans 13 residues. Germline V lookup: CDR1 SGHKS, CDR2 YYEKEE (reference sequence). Between the trimmed V and J ends, which lost 4 bases and 6 bases, there was a span of 14 bases. In DNA form, the CDR3 reads TGTGCCAGCAGCCCCCCGCGGGGTGTCGAGCAGTACTTC. This codes for CASSPPRGVEQYF.

The chain couples TRBV15 to TRBJ2-7; 9 nucleotides match TRBD2. Germline V gene sequence: CDR1 LNHNV, CDR2 YYDKDF (reference sequence). Trimming took 0 bases from V and 6 from J; bases not matched to a gene: 6. The CDR3 covers 15 residues. The CDR3 sequence is CATSRDASGRLEQYF. Here the CDR3 DNA reads TGTGCCACCAGCAGAGATGCGAGCGGGAGGCTCGAGCAGTACTTC.